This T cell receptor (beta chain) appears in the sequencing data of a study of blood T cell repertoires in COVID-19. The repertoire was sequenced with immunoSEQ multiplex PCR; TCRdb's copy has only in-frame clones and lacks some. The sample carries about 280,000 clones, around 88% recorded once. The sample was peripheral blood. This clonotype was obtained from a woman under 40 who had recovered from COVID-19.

CDR3 coding DNA: TGTGCCAGCAGCGCGCCTGGACAGGCAAATCAGCCCCAGCATTTT. Protein sequence: CASSAPGQANQPQHF. The chain carries TRBV7-2 and TRBJ1-5; 7 bases match TRBD1. With 5 bases clipped from V and 4 bases from J, the junction kept 8 bases outside the gene matches. The CDR3 spans 15 residues. Germline CDR1 SGHTA, CDR2 FQGNSA.